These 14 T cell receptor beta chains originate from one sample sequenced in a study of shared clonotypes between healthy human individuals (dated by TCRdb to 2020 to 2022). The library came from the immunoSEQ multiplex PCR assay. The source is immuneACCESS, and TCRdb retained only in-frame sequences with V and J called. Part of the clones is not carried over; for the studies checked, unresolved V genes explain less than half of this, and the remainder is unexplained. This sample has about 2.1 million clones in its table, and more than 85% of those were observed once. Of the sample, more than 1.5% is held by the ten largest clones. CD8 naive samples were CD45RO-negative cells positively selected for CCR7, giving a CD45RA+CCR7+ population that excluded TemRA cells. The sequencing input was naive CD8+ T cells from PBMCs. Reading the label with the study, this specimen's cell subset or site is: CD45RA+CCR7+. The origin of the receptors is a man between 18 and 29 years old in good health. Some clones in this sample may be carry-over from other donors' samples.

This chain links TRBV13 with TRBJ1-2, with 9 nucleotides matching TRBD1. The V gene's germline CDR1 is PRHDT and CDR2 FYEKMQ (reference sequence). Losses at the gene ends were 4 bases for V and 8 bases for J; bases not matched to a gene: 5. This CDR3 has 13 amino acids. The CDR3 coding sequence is TGTGCCAGCAGCTCGGGACAGGGTAAAGGCTACACCTTC. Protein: CASSSGQGKGYTF.

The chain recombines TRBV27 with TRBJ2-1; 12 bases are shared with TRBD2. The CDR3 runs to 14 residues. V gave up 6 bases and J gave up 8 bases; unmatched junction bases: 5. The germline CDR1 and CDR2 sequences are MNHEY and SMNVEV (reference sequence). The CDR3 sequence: CASRAPSGRDEQFF. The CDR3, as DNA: TGTGCCAGCAGAGCTCCTAGCGGGAGGGATGAGCAGTTCTTC.

This CDR3 is CASSQDRGDYGYTF. DNA of the CDR3: TGCGCCAGCAGCCAAGATAGAGGGGACTATGGCTACACCTTC. This chain links TRBV4-1 with TRBJ1-2; D perhaps matches TRBD1 (5 bases). Germline V gene sequence: CDR1 MGHRA, CDR2 YSYEKL. This CDR3 is built from 14 residues. Trimming removed 0 bases from V and 3 bases from J, with 8 bases in between.

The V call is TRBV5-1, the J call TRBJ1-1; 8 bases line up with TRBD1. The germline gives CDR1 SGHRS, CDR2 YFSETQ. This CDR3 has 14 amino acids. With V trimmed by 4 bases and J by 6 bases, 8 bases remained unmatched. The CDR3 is CASSRTGFGAEAFF. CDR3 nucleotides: TGCGCCAGCAGCCGGACAGGGTTCGGCGCTGAAGCTTTCTTT.

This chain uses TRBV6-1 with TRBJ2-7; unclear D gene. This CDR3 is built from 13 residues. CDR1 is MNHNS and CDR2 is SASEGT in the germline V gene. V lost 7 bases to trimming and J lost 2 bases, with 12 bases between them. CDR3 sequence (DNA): TGTGCCAGCATGCCTTTGTATACCTACGAGCAGTACTTC. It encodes CASMPLYTYEQYF.

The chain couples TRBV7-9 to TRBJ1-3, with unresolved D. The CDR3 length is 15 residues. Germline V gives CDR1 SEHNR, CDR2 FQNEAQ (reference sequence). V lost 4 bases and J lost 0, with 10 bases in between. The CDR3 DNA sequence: TGTGCCAGCAGCTGGATACCGCTCTCTGGAAACACCATATATTTT. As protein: CASSWIPLSGNTIYF.

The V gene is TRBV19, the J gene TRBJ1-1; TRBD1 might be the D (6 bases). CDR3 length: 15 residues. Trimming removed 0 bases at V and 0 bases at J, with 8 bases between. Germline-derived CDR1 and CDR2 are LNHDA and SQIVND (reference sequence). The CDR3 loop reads CASSIDPGVNTEAFF. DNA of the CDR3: TGTGCCAGTAGTATAGATCCAGGGGTGAACACTGAAGCTTTCTTT.

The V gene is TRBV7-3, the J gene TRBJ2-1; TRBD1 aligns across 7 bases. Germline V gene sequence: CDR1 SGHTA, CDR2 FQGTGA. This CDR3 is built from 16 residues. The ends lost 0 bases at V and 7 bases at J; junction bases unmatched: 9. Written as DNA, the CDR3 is TGTGCCAGCAGCTTAACGGGACAGAACCTATTAAATGAGCAGTTCTTC. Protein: CASSLTGQNLLNEQFF.

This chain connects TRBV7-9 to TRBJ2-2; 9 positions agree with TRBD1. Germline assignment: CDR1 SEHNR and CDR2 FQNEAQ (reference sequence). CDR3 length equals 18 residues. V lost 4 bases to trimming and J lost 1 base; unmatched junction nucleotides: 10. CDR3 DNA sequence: TGTGCCAGCAGCTCCCGGGACAGGGTTGGTGGGAACACCGGGGAGCTGTTTTTT. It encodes CASSSRDRVGGNTGELFF.

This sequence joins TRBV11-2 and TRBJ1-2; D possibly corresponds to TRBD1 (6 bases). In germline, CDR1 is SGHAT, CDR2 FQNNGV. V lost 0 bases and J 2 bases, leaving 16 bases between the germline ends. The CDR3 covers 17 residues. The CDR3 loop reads CASSLDLASGTNYGYTF. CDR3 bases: TGTGCCAGCAGCTTAGATTTGGCGTCAGGGACAAACTATGGCTACACCTTC.

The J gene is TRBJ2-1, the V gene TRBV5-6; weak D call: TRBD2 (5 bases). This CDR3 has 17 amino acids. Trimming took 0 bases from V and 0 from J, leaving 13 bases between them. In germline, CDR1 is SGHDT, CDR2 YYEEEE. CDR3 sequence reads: CASSLASSWSSYNEQFF. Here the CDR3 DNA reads TGTGCCAGCAGCTTGGCGTCTAGCTGGAGCTCCTACAATGAGCAGTTCTTC. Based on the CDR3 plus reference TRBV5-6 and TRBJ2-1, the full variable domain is DAGVTQSPTHLIKTRGQQVTLRCSPKSGHDTVSWYQQALGQGPQFIFQYYEEEERQRGNFPDRFSGHQFPNYSSELNVNALLLGDSALYLCASSLASSWSSYNEQFFGPGTRLTVL.

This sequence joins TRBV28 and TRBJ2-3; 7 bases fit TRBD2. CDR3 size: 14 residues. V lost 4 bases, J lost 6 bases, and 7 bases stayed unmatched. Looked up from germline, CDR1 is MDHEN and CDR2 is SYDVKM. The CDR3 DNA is TGTGCCAGCAGTTCAGGACTAGTCAGGGATACGCAGTATTTT. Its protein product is CASSSGLVRDTQYF.

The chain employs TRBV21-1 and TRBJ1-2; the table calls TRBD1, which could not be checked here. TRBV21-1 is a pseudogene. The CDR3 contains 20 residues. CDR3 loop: CASSAPRDRSSRGANYGYTF. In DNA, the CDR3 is TGTGCCAGCAGCGCGCCCCGGGACAGGAGCTCGAGAGGGGCTAACTATGGCTACACCTTC.

CDR3 sequence (DNA): TGTGCCAGCAGCGGGTTGAATATTAACTATGGCTACACCTTC. As protein: CASSGLNINYGYTF. The chain links TRBV7-9 to TRBJ1-2; D uncertain. This CDR3 contains 14 residues. V was trimmed by 5 bases and J by 1 base, leaving 11 bases between them. In germline, CDR1 is SEHNR, CDR2 FQNEAQ (reference sequence).